Below, one T cell receptor (beta chain) is given with its context. Using immunoSEQ multiplex PCR, the repertoire was profiled, and TCRdb retains in-frame clones only, with some absent. The sample holds around 250,000 clones; about 88% are singletons and the top ten take approximately 4.5%. The record originates from a study of blood T cell repertoires in COVID-19. On the study more broadly: T cells, B-cell-depleted T cells, or PBMCs provided the cDNA or gDNA that served as material.

Those enrolled, adults aged roughly 18 to 100 years, came from 24 US areas. The study assigned cohorts using participant-reported clinical history. Germline-derived CDR1 and CDR2 are SGHDT and YYEEEE. Trimming took off 5 bases at V and 7 bases at J, with 9 bases between the two ends. The CDR3 is 12 amino acids. The chain employs TRBV5-6 and TRBJ1-4; no definite D call. The sequence was collected from a man younger than 45 with acute COVID-19. Source material: PBMCs or T cells enriched from blood (not recorded which). DNA of the CDR3: TGTGCCAGCAGACTTGGTGGTGAAAAACTGTTTTTT. It encodes CASRLGGEKLFF. Together with reference TRBV5-6 and TRBJ1-4, the CDR3 gives the full variable domain: DAGVTQSPTHLIKTRGQQVTLRCSPKSGHDTVSWYQQALGQGPQFIFQYYEEEERQRGNFPDRFSGHQFPNYSSELNVNALLLGDSALYLCASRLGGEKLFFGSGTQLSVL.